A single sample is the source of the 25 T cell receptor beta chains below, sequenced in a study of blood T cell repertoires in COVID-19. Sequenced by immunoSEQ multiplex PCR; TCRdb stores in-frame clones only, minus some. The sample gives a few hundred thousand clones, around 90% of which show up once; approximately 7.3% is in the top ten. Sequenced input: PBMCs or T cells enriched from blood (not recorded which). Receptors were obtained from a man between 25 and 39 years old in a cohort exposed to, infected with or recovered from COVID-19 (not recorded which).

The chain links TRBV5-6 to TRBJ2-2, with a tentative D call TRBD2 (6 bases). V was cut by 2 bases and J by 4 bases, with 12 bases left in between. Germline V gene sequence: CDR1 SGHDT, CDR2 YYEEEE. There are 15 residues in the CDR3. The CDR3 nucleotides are TGTGCCAGCAGCTTTGAACTAGCCGGCACCGGGGAGCTGTTTTTT. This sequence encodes CASSFELAGTGELFF.

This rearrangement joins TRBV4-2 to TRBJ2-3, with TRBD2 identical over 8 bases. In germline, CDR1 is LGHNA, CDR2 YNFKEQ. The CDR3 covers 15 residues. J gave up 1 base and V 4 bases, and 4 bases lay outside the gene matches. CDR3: CASSPRREGTDTQYF. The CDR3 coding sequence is TGTGCCAGCAGCCCCCGGCGGGAGGGCACAGATACGCAGTATTTT.

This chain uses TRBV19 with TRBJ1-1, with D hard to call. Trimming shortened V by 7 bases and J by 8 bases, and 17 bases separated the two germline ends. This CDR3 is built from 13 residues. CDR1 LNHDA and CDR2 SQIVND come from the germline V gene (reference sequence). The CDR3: CASTRTKAGEAFF. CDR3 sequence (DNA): TGTGCCAGTACTCGGACTAAGGCAGGCGAAGCTTTCTTT.

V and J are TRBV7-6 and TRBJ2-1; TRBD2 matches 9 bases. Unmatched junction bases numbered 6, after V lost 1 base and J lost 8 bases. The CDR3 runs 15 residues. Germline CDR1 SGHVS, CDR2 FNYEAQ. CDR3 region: CASSLVGGRVYEQFF. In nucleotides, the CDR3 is TGTGCCAGCAGCTTAGTAGGCGGGAGGGTCTATGAGCAGTTCTTC.

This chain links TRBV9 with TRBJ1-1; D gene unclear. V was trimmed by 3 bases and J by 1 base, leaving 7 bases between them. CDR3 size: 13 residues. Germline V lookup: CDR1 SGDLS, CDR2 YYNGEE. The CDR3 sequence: CASSEAGNTEAFF. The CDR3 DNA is TGTGCCAGCAGCGAAGCAGGGAACACTGAAGCTTTCTTT.

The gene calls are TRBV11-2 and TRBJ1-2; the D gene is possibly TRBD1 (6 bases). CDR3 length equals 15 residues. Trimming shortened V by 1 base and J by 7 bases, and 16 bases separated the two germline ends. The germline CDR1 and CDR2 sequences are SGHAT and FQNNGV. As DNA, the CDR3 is TGTGCCAGCAGCTTAGGATCAGGGGATAGATTTGGCTACACCTTC. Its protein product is CASSLGSGDRFGYTF.

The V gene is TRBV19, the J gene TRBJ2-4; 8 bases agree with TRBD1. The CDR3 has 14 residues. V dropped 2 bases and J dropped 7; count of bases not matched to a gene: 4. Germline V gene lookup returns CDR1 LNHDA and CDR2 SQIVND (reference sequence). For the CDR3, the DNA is TGTGCCAGTAGTATATCAGGGGACAGGAACATTCAGTACTTC. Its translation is CASSISGDRNIQYF. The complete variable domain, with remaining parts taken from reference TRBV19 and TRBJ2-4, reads DGGITQSPKYLFRKEGQNVTLSCEQNLNHDAMYWYRQDPGQGLRLIYYSQIVNDFQKGDIAEGYSVSREKKESFPLTVTSAQKNPTAFYLCASSISGDRNIQYFGAGTRLSVL.

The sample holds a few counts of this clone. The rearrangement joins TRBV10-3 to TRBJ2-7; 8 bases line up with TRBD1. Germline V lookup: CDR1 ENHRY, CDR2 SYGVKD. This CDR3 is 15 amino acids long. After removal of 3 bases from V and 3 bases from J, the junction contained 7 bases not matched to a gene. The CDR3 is CAISEGGTGGYEQYF. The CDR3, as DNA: TGTGCCATCAGTGAAGGGGGGACAGGAGGCTACGAGCAGTACTTC.

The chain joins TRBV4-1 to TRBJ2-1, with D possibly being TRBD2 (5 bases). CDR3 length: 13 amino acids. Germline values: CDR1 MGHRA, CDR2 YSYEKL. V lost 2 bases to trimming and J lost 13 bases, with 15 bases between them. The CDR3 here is CASSQTGFSPQFF. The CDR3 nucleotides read TGCGCCAGCAGCCAAACGGGATTTAGCCCCCAGTTCTTC.

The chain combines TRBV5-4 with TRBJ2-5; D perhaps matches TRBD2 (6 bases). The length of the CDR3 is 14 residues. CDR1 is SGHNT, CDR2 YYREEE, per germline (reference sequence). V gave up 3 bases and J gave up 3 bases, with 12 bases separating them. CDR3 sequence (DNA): TGTGCCAGCAGCTCCGCAACGGGAGAAGAGACCCAGTACTTC. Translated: CASSSATGEETQYF.

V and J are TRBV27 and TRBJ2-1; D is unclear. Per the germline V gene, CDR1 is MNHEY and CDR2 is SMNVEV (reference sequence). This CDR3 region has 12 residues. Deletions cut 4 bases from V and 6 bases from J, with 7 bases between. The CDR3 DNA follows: TGTGCCAGCAGTTCGCGCCCCAATGAGCAGTTCTTC. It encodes CASSSRPNEQFF.

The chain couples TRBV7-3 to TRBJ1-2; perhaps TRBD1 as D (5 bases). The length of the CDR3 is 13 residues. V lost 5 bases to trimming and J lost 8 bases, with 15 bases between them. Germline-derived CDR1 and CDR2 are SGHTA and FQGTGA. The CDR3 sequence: CASSPRVNGGYTF. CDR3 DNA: TGTGCCAGCAGCCCCAGGGTCAATGGCGGCTACACCTTC. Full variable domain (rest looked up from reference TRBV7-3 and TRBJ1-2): GAGVSQTPSNKVTEKGKYVELRCDPISGHTALYWYRQSLGQGPEFLIYFQGTGAADDSGLPNDRFFAVRPEGSVSTLKIQRTERGDSAVYLCASSPRVNGGYTFGSGTRLTVV.

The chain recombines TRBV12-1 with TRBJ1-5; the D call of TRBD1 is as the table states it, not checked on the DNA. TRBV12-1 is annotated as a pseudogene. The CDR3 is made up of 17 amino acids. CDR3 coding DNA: TGTGCCAGCAGCTTTCGCAGGGGGCATTTATTCAATCAGCCCCAGCATTTT. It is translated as CASSFRRGHLFNQPQHF.

CDR3 in DNA: TGCGCCAGCAGCCAAGAAGGATCGATCCCATCGGGTGGCTACACCTTC. Translated: CASSQEGSIPSGGYTF. The V gene is TRBV4-1, the J gene TRBJ1-2, with D uncertain. This CDR3 region has 16 residues. The germline V gene encodes CDR1 MGHRA and CDR2 YSYEKL. V was clipped by 0 bases and J by 7 bases, with 18 bases between them.

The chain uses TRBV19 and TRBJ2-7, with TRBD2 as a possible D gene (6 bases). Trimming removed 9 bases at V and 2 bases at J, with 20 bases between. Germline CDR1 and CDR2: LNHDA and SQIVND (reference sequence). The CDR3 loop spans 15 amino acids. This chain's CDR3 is CASSRLRDSPYEQYF. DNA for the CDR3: TGTGCCAGCTCCCGGCTCCGGGACTCGCCCTACGAGCAGTACTTC.

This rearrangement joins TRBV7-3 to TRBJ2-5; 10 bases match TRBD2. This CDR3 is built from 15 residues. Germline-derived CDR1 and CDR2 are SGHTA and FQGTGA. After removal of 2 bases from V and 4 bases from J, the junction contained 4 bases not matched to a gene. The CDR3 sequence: CASSLASGSGETQYF. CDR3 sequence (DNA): TGTGCCAGCAGCTTAGCTAGCGGGAGTGGAGAGACCCAGTACTTC.

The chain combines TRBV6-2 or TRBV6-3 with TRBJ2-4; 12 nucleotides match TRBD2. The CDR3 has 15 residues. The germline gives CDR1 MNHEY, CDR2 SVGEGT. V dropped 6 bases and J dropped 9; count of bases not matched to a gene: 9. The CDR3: CASSRTSGTASIQYF. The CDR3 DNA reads TGTGCCAGCAGCCGGACTAGCGGGACCGCGAGCATTCAGTACTTC.

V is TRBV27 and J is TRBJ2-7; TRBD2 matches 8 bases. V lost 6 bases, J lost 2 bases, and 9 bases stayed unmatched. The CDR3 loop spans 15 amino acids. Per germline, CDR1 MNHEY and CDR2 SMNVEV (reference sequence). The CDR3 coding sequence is TGTGCCAGCAGATCCGCGGGAGGCCCCCCCTACGAGCAGTACTTC. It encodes CASRSAGGPPYEQYF.

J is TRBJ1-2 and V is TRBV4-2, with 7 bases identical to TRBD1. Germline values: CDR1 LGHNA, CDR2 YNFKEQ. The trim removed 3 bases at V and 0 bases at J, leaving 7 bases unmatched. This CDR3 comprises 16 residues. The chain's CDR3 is CASSHQRGQPNYGYTF. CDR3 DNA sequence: TGTGCCAGCAGCCACCAACGGGGACAGCCTAACTATGGCTACACCTTC.

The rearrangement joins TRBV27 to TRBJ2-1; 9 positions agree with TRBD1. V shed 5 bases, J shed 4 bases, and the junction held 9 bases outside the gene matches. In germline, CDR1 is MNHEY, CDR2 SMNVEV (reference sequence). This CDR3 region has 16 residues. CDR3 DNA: TGTGCCAGCAGTCTACAATCGGGACAGGGTTACAATGAGCAGTTCTTC. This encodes CASSLQSGQGYNEQFF.

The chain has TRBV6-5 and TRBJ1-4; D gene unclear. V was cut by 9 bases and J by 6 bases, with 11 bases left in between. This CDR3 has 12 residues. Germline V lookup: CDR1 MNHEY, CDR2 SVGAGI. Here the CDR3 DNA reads TGTGCCAGTGGAGGGTTGCATGAAAAACTGTTTTTT. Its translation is CASGGLHEKLFF.

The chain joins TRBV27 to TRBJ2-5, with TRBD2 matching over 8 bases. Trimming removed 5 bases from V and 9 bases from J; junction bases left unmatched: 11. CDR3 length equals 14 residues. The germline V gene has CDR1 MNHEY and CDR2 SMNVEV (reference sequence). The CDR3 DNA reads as TGTGCCAGCAGTCGGGGGGGAGATATTGTAGCCCAGTACTTC. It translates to CASSRGGDIVAQYF.

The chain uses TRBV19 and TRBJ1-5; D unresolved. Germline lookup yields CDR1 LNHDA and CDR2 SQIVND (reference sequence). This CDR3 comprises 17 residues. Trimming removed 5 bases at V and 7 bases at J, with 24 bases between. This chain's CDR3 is CASSLIGSVSLIQPQHF. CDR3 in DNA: TGTGCCAGTAGTCTAATCGGGTCAGTATCCCTCATCCAGCCCCAGCATTTT. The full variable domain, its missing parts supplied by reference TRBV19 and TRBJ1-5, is DGGITQSPKYLFRKEGQNVTLSCEQNLNHDAMYWYRQDPGQGLRLIYYSQIVNDFQKGDIAEGYSVSREKKESFPLTVTSAQKNPTAFYLCASSLIGSVSLIQPQHFGDGTRLSIL.

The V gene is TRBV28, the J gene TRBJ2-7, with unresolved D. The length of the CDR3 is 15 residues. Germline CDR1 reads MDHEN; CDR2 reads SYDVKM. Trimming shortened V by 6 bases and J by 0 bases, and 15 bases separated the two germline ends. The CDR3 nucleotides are TGTGCCAGCAGATTCCTAACAGATTTCTCCTACGAGCAGTACTTC. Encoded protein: CASRFLTDFSYEQYF.

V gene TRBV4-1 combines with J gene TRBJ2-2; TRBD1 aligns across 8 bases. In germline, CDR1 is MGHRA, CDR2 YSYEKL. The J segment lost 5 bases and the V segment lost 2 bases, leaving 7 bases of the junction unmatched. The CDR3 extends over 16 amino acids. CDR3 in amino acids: CASSQRGQAGTGELFF. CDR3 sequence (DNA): TGCGCCAGCAGCCAAAGGGGACAGGCGGGGACCGGGGAGCTGTTTTTT.